This T cell receptor (beta chain) was captured in a study of blood T cell repertoires in COVID-19. Turning to the study itself: Italy, Spain and the United States were the sources of the convalescent and acute COVID-19 samples. Sources were T cells, B-cell-depleted T cells, or PBMCs; the material itself was cDNA or gDNA.

The CDR3 spans 15 residues. V shed 5 bases and J 7 bases; nucleotides not matched to a gene: 9. Germline-derived CDR1 and CDR2 are SEHNR and FQNEAQ (reference sequence). Profiled with immunoSEQ multiplex PCR; TCRdb holds only in-frame clones, not every one. The sample shows some 200,000 clones, approximately 83% of them seen only once. Adults between about 18 and 95 years of age took part from 20 to 25 US areas. Cohorts were determined from participant-reported clinical history. This clonotype was obtained from a woman in her 40s with acute COVID-19. Material for sequencing was PBMCs or T cells enriched from blood (not recorded which). The J gene is TRBJ1-4, the V gene TRBV7-9, with TRBD1 identical over 8 bases. The CDR3 sequence is CASSRRQGMGEKLFF. In DNA, the CDR3 is TGTGCCAGCAGCCGCAGACAGGGGATGGGTGAAAAACTGTTTTTT.